This T cell receptor (beta chain) was documented in a study of long-term antiretroviral therapy in people with HIV. Overall study findings and caveats: ART preceded a rise in diversity that nonetheless stayed lower than in transplant donor controls. Information on adherence, resistance and therapy changes was unavailable.

Inclusion required at least two post-ART and at least one pre-ART PBMC samples. Only United States sites treated participants with HIV. The libraries were made with immunoSEQ v3.0 at survey level. TCRdb's copy holds only in-frame clones and misses some; the assay was immunoSEQ multiplex PCR. The sample shows tens of thousands of clones, roughly 87% of them seen only once. On this clone itself: What it binds is not known. Sequence at one end of the junction differs from germline and may be a read error.

Sequencing used unsorted PBMCs, obtained 0.2 years before starting antiretroviral therapy. The receptor's source is a man aged 18-30 years with HIV.

This CDR3 is CASGITGSNQPQHF. The DNA of the CDR3 is TGTGCCAGTGGTATTACGGGCAGCAATCAGCCCCAGCATTTT. This chain joins TRBV19 and TRBJ1-5; D is unresolved. The CDR3 consists of 14 residues. Germline loops: CDR1 LNHDA, CDR2 SQIVND (reference sequence).